This T cell receptor (beta chain) is drawn from a study of shared clonotypes between healthy human individuals. Across the study: A donor's plate count was three for CD4 naive and three for CD4 memory; CD8 naive had two and CD8 memory one.

The CDR3 spans 13 residues. CDR1 is SGHTA and CDR2 is FQGNSA in the germline V gene. V shed 5 bases, J shed 4 bases, and the junction held 1 base outside the gene matches. As concerns this clone: What it binds is not known.

The data were produced by immunoSEQ multiplex PCR, yet TCRdb's version contains in-frame clones alone and is incomplete. The repertoire holds under 850,000 clones, with 55% to 75% as singletons. Study outcomes and limitations: Shared clonotypes: about 5% naive CD4, under 4% naive CD8, about 2.5% memory CD4, approximately 0.37% memory CD8. Rarefaction analysis demonstrated incomplete sorted-subset sequencing notwithstanding large depth.

The source is a woman between 25 and 40 years old in good health. Sequenced: memory CD4+ T cells sorted from blood. As to subset: CD45RA-negative fraction. The rearrangement uses TRBV7-2 and TRBJ1-5, with TRBD1 identical over 8 bases. This CDR3 reads CASSGDRNQPQHF. CDR3 in DNA: TGTGCCAGCAGCGGGGACAGGAATCAGCCCCAGCATTTT. Filled out from reference TRBV7-2 and TRBJ1-5, the complete variable domain reads GAGVSQSPSNKVTEKGKDVELRCDPISGHTALYWYRQSLGQGLEFLIYFQGNSAPDKSGLPSDRFSAERTGGSVSTLTIQRTQQEDSAVYLCASSGDRNQPQHFGDGTRLSIL.